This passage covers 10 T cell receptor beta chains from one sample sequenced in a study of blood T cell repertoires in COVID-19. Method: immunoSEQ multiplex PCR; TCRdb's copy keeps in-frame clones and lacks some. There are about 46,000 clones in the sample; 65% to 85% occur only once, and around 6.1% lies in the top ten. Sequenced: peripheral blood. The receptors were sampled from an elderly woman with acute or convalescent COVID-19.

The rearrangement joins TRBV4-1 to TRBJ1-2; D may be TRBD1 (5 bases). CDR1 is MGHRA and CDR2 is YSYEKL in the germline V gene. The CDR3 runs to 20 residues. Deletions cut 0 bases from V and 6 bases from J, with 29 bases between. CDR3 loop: CASSQDLRLQGPQAVNGYTF. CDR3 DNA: TGCGCCAGCAGCCAAGATCTGAGGTTGCAGGGTCCCCAGGCAGTGAATGGCTACACCTTC.

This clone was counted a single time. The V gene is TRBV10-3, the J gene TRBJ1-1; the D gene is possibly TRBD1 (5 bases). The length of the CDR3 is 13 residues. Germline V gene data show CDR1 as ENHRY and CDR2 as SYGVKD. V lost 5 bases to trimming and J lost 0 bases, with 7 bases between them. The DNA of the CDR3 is TGTGCCATCAGTCAACAGGTGAACACTGAAGCTTTCTTT. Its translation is CAISQQVNTEAFF.

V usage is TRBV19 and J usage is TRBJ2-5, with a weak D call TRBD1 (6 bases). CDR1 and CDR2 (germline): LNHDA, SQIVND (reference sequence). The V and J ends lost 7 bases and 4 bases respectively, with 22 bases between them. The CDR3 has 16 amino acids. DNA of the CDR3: TGTGCCAGTAAAAGGAGCAGGGGCGCTTCAGGAGAGACCCAGTACTTC. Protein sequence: CASKRSRGASGETQYF.

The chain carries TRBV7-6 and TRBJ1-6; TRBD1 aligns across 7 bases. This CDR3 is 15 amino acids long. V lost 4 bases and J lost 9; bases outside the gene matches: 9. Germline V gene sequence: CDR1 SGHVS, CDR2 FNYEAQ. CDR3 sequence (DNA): TGTGCCAGCAGCTCAACCGACAGGGCCACTTCACCCCTCCACTTT. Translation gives CASSSTDRATSPLHF.

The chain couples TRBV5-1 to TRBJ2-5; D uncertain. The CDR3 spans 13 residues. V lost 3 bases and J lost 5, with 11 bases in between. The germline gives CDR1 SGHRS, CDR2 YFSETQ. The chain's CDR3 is CASSSAGFETQYF. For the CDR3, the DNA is TGCGCCAGCAGCTCGGCAGGTTTCGAGACCCAGTACTTC.

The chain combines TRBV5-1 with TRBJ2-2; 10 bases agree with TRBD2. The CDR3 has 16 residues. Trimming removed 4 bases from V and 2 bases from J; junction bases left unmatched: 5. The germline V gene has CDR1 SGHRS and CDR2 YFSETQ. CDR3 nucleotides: TGCGCCAGCAGCCCAAGGACTAGCGGAAACACCGGGGAGCTGTTTTTT. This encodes CASSPRTSGNTGELFF.

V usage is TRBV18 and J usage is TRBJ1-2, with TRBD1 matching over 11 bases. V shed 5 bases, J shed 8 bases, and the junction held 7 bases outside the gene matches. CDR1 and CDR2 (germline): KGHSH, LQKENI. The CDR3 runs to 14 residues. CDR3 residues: CASSDGTGGRGYTF. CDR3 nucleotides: TGTGCCAGCTCAGATGGGACAGGGGGTCGCGGCTACACCTTC. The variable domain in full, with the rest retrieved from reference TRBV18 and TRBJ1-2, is NAGVMQNPRHLVRRRGQEARLRCSPMKGHSHVYWYRQLPEEGLKFMVYLQKENIIDESGMPKERFSAEFPKEGPSILRIQQVVRGDSAAYFCASSDGTGGRGYTFGSGTRLTVV.

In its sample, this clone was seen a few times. CDR3 DNA sequence: TGCGCCAGCAGTCACCGCGGGACAGAAGTTGCGGGAGCTTTCTTT. Amino acids: CASSHRGTEVAGAFF. The chain combines TRBV23-1 with TRBJ1-1, with TRBD1 identical over 7 bases. TRBV23-1 carries the ORF label, with uncertain function. The CDR3 loop spans 15 amino acids. J lost 10 bases, V lost 3 bases, and 14 bases had no gene match.

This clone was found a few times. The CDR3 region has the DNA TGTGCCAGCAGCTTGGGTTTGACAGAGAACACTGAAGCTTTCTTT. Translating gives CASSLGLTENTEAFF. J is TRBJ1-1 and V is TRBV7-9; possible D gene TRBD1, 5 bases. Germline V gene sequence: CDR1 SEHNR, CDR2 FQNEAQ (reference sequence). The CDR3 sequence is 15 residues long. V gave up 3 bases and J gave up 1 base, with 12 bases separating them.

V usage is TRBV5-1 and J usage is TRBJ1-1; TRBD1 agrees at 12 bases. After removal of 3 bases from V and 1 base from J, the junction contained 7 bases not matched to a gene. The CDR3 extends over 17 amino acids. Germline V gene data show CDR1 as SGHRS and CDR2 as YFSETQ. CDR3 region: CASSSGTGGAGNTEAFF. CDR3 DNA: TGCGCCAGCAGCTCCGGGACAGGGGGCGCGGGGAACACTGAAGCTTTCTTT.